This TCR beta chain is drawn from a study of CD8 T cells in ankylosing spondylitis. Libraries for TCR beta were made by quantitative 5'-RACE with molecular barcodes. TCRdb independently ran MiXCR on the 5' RACE reads; one entry per CDR3 protein. The sample shows around 770,000 distinct CDR3 sequences, approximately 10% of them seen only once. Study findings and constraints: Clones linked to the disease showed a CD8+ phenotype. They occurred at relatively low frequencies in peripheral blood. Seemingly distinctive of ankylosing spondylitis blood was a TCR beta motif formed by eight highly homologous variants. Reports say disease-linked clones showed up significantly more in matched ankylosing spondylitis synovial fluid.

In regard to this clonotype: The antigen is not known.

The germline V gene has CDR1 SGHRS and CDR2 YFSETQ. V dropped 2 bases and J dropped 0; count of bases not matched to a gene: 7. The CDR3 is made up of 18 amino acids. The sequencing sample was made of blood, either unsorted or a sorted T cell fraction (not recorded which). This clonotype was sampled from a male donor with ankylosing spondylitis. The chain is built from TRBV5-1 and TRBJ2-5, with 13 bases matching TRBD2. The CDR3 DNA follows: TGCGCCAGCAGCTTATTTGGACTAGCGGGGGAATACCAAGAGACCCAGTACTTC. Translating gives CASSLFGLAGEYQETQYF. The whole variable domain, remainder taken from reference TRBV5-1 and TRBJ2-5, is KAGVTQTPRYLIKTRGQQVTLSCSPISGHRSVSWYQQTPGQGLQFLFEYFSETQRNKGNFPGRFSGRQFSNSRSEMNVSTLELGDSALYLCASSLFGLAGEYQETQYFGPGTRLLVL.